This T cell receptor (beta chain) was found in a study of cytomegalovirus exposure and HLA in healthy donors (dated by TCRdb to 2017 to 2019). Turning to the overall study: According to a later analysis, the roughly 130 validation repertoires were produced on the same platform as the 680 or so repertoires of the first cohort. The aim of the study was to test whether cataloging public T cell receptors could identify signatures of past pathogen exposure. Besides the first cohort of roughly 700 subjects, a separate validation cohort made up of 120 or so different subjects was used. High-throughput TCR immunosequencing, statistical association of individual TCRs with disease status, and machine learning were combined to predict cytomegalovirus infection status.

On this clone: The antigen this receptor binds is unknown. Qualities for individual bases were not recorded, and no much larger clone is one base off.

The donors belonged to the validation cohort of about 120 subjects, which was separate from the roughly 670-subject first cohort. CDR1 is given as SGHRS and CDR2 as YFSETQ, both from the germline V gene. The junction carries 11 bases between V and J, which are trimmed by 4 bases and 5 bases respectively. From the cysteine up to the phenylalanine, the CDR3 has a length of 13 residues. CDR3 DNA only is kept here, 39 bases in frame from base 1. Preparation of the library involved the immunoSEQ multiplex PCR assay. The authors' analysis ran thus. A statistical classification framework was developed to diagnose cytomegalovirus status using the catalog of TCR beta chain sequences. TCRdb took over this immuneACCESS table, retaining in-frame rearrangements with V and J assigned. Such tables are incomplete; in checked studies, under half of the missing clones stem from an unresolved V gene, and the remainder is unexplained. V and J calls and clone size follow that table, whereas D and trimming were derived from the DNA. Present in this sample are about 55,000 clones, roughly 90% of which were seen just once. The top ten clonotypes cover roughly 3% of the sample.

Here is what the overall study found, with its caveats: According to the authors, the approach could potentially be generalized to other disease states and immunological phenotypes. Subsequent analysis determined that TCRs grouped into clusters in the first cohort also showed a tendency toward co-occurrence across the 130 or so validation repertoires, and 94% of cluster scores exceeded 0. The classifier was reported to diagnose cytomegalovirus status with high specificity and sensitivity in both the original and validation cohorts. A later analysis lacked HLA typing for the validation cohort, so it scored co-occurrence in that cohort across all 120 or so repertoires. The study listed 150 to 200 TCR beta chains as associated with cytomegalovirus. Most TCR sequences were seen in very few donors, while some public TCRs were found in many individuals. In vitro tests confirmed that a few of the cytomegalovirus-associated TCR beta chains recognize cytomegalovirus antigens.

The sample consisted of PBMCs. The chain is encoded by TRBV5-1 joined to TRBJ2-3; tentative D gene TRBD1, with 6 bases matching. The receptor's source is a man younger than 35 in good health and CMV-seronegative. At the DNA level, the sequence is TGCGCCAGCAGCCGAAGGGGGTTAGATACGCAGTATTTT. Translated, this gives CASSRRGLDTQYF.